Below, 22 T cell receptor beta chains from the same sample are listed, as sequenced in a study of shared clonotypes between healthy human individuals. Only in-frame clones appear in the TCRdb table, and some are missing; sequencing was by immunoSEQ multiplex PCR. The sample has about 1 million clones, about 70% seen once. Specimen: memory CD4+ T cells sorted from blood. As to subset: CD45RA-negative fraction. These TCRs come from a man aged 18 to 29 in good health.

The rearrangement links TRBV7-8 to TRBJ2-7; 14 positions agree with TRBD2. With V trimmed by 4 bases and J by 6 bases, 14 bases remained unmatched. The CDR3 length is 18 residues. The germline gives CDR1 SGHVS, CDR2 FQNEAQ. The CDR3 sequence is CASSYVGLAGGGTSEQYF. The DNA of the CDR3 is TGTGCCAGCAGCTACGTAGGACTAGCGGGGGGCGGGACCAGCGAGCAGTACTTC.

The chain recombines TRBV21-1 with TRBJ1-5; the table's D call, TRBD1, was not checked against the DNA. TRBV21-1 has pseudogene status. There are 19 residues in the CDR3. The CDR3 DNA sequence: TGTGCCAGCAGCAATTTCCCCGTATTTGGACAGAAGTTTTATCAGCCCCAGCATTTT. Amino acids: CASSNFPVFGQKFYQPQHF.

This chain connects TRBV10-3 to TRBJ1-4; a possible D gene is TRBD1 (6 bases). Germline CDR1 and CDR2: ENHRY and SYGVKD. V lost 0 bases and J 5 bases, leaving 10 bases between the germline ends. CDR3 length equals 15 residues. In DNA, the CDR3 is TGTGCCATCAGTGAGTCTGGACAGATGAATGAAAAACTGTTTTTT. Its translation: CAISESGQMNEKLFF.

The chain has TRBV5-1 and TRBJ2-1; 10 bases match TRBD2. CDR1 is SGHRS, CDR2 YFSETQ, per germline. The junction had 5 bases not matched to a gene; V was cut back by 4 bases and J by 7 bases. The CDR3 is 14 residues long. CDR3 nucleotides: TGCGCCAGCAGCGAGCGGGAGGGGGTAAATGAGCAGTTCTTC. Translation gives CASSEREGVNEQFF.

The chain is built from TRBV4-3 and TRBJ2-3, with D perhaps TRBD1 or TRBD2 (5 bases each). V gave up 4 bases and J gave up 9 bases, with 11 bases separating them. The CDR3 consists of 12 residues. CDR1 LGHNA and CDR2 YSLEER come from the germline V gene. The CDR3 DNA is TGCGCCAGCAGCCGGCTGGGGGAGACGCAGTATTTT. Protein: CASSRLGETQYF.

With regard to this clone: Other DNA sequences in the same sample also yield this CDR3. J is TRBJ1-1 and V is TRBV5-6, with TRBD1 matching over 8 bases. The CDR3 has 14 residues. Germline V gives CDR1 SGHDT, CDR2 YYEEEE. Germline trimming cut 2 bases from V and 5 bases from J; bases unmatched to any gene: 5. This CDR3 reads CASSLTGGRTEAFF. CDR3 sequence (DNA): TGTGCCAGCAGCTTAACAGGGGGAAGGACTGAAGCTTTCTTT.

The gene calls are TRBV10-3 and TRBJ2-5, with D maybe TRBD2 (6 bases). V lost 6 bases, J lost 0 bases, and 8 bases lay in between. This CDR3 spans 13 amino acids. Germline V gives CDR1 ENHRY, CDR2 SYGVKD. DNA of the CDR3: TGTGCCATCAGAAGGACTAACCAAGAGACCCAGTACTTC. This codes for CAIRRTNQETQYF.

The chain is built from TRBV7-2 and TRBJ2-5; 7 bases fit TRBD2. J was trimmed by 0 bases and V by 1 base; bases with no gene match: 5. In germline, CDR1 is SGHTA, CDR2 FQGNSA. This CDR3 region has 16 residues. Here the CDR3 reads CASSLEGRGYQETQYF. The CDR3 nucleotides read TGTGCCAGCAGCTTAGAAGGGCGGGGGTACCAAGAGACCCAGTACTTC. The entire variable domain, with the rest obtained from reference TRBV7-2 and TRBJ2-5, is as follows: GAGVSQSPSNKVTEKGKDVELRCDPISGHTALYWYRQSLGQGLEFLIYFQGNSAPDKSGLPSDRFSAERTGGSVSTLTIQRTQQEDSAVYLCASSLEGRGYQETQYFGPGTRLLVL.

The chain is built from TRBV5-5 and TRBJ1-6; D uncertain. V shed 0 bases and J shed 0 bases, with 10 bases lying between them. Germline V CDR1 and CDR2: SGHKS, YYEKEE (reference sequence). The CDR3 length is 17 residues. The CDR3 coding sequence is TGTGCCAGCAGCTTGGGCGCCAGGAGCTCCTATAATTCACCCCTCCACTTT. This codes for CASSLGARSSYNSPLHF. Together with reference TRBV5-5 and TRBJ1-6, the CDR3 gives the full variable domain: DAGVTQSPTHLIKTRGQQVTLRCSPISGHKSVSWYQQVLGQGPQFIFQYYEKEERGRGNFPDRFSARQFPNYSSELNVNALLLGDSALYLCASSLGARSSYNSPLHFGNGTRLTVT.

The chain is built from TRBV7-2 and TRBJ2-1, with D possibly being TRBD2 (7 bases). Trimming removed 2 bases at V and 6 bases at J, with 14 bases between. Per germline, CDR1 SGHTA and CDR2 FQGNSA. This CDR3 region has 15 residues. CDR3 DNA: TGTGCCAGCAGCTTATGGGGAGGGGGAGGCAATGAGCAGTTCTTC. This codes for CASSLWGGGGNEQFF.

The rearrangement uses TRBV28 and TRBJ1-2, with 8 bases lining up with TRBD1. This CDR3 comprises 18 residues. The junction had 18 bases not matched to a gene; V was cut back by 2 bases and J by 7 bases. In germline, CDR1 is MDHEN, CDR2 SYDVKM. The CDR3 sequence: CASSLGFGQGAVLGGYTF. The CDR3 DNA reads as TGTGCCAGCAGTTTAGGGTTCGGGCAGGGGGCTGTGTTAGGTGGCTACACCTTC.

This sequence joins TRBV2 and TRBJ1-4; D is unclear. V shed 4 bases and J shed 3 bases, with 12 bases lying between them. This CDR3 has 15 amino acids. Per the germline V gene, CDR1 is SNHLY and CDR2 is FYNNEI. CDR3 in DNA: TGTGCCAGCAGTGGGGCAGGACGACCTAATGAAAAACTGTTTTTT. This gives the protein CASSGAGRPNEKLFF.

This sequence joins TRBV19 and TRBJ2-5, with D possibly TRBD1 on 6 matching bases. The germline V gene has CDR1 LNHDA and CDR2 SQIVND (reference sequence). The CDR3 is 17 residues long. Trimming took off 6 bases at V and 2 bases at J, with 22 bases between the two ends. The CDR3 DNA follows: TGTGCCAGTAGCGGAAGCTACGGGACATACTATCAAGAGACCCAGTACTTC. Its protein product is CASSGSYGTYYQETQYF.

Details on this clone: This CDR3 is also generated by other DNA sequences in the sample. The chain has TRBV5-1 and TRBJ1-1, with a possible D match to TRBD1 (5 bases). Deletions cut 2 bases from V and 1 base from J, with 9 bases between. Germline V gene data show CDR1 as SGHRS and CDR2 as YFSETQ. The CDR3 loop spans 14 amino acids. Here the CDR3 reads CASSLNTGNTEAFF. In DNA form, the CDR3 reads TGCGCCAGCAGCTTAAACACAGGGAACACTGAAGCTTTCTTT.

The chain couples TRBV7-6 to TRBJ2-2; a possible D gene is TRBD1 (7 bases). The CDR3 runs 15 residues. Trimming shortened V by 4 bases and J by 5 bases, and 14 bases separated the two germline ends. Per germline, CDR1 SGHVS and CDR2 FNYEAQ. CDR3 sequence (DNA): TGTGCCAGCAGCTGGGGGCAGGGGGGTACCGGGGAGCTGTTTTTT. This codes for CASSWGQGGTGELFF.

The genes are TRBV18 and TRBJ2-3; D possibly corresponds to TRBD2 (6 bases). This CDR3 spans 15 amino acids. The V and J ends lost 6 bases and 2 bases respectively, with 15 bases between them. The V gene's germline CDR1 is KGHSH and CDR2 LQKENI. The CDR3 DNA sequence: TGTGCCAGCTCTCTCAATTCGGGACTCACAGATACGCAGTATTTT. It encodes CASSLNSGLTDTQYF.

This sequence joins TRBV2 and TRBJ2-1, with D possibly being TRBD1 (6 bases). The germline CDR1 and CDR2 sequences are SNHLY and FYNNEI. V lost 4 bases to trimming and J lost 6 bases, with 10 bases between them. The CDR3 is 13 amino acids. The DNA of the CDR3 is TGTGCCAGCAGTGGTAAAGGGGGCAATGAGCAGTTCTTC. Protein product: CASSGKGGNEQFF.

The rearrangement joins TRBV9 to TRBJ2-7, with TRBD2 matching 13 bases. The germline gives CDR1 SGDLS, CDR2 YYNGEE. The CDR3 is made up of 15 amino acids. Trimming took 3 bases from V and 4 from J; bases not matched to a gene: 4. CDR3 coding DNA: TGTGCCAGCAGCGCGATGGGACTAGCGGGGTACGAGCAGTACTTC. Protein: CASSAMGLAGYEQYF.

This chain joins TRBV19 and TRBJ2-7; 10 nucleotides match TRBD1. There are 14 residues in the CDR3. From germline, CDR1 is LNHDA and CDR2 SQIVND (reference sequence). V shed 5 bases and J 1 base; nucleotides not matched to a gene: 2. CDR3 sequence reads: CASSRDRGSYEQYF. CDR3 in DNA: TGTGCCAGTAGTCGGGACAGGGGATCCTACGAGCAGTACTTC.

As concerns this clone: Within the sample, other DNA sequences also encode this same CDR3. J is TRBJ2-3 and V is TRBV5-1; no definite D call. The germline V gene encodes CDR1 SGHRS and CDR2 YFSETQ. CDR3 length: 15 residues. The V end lost 1 base, the J end lost 3 bases, and 12 bases lay between the germline ends. CDR3 protein: CASSLTGGSTDTQYF. DNA for the CDR3: TGCGCCAGCAGCTTGACGGGCGGATCGACAGATACGCAGTATTTT.

This clone has ten or more counts. The genes are TRBV11-2 and TRBJ2-3; TRBD1 might be the D (5 bases). Germline lookup yields CDR1 SGHAT and CDR2 FQNNGV. V was pared by 1 base and J by 4 bases, with 12 bases between. This CDR3 spans 15 amino acids. The CDR3 DNA reads TGTGCCAGCAGCTTAGTTGGCAGGGCCGCAGATACGCAGTATTTT. Encoded protein: CASSLVGRAADTQYF.

In nucleotides, the CDR3 is TGTGCCAGCAGCCAAGGAACCTCAAACATTCAGTACTTC. It specifies CASSQGTSNIQYF. This chain links TRBV16 with TRBJ2-4, with no clear D. The CDR3 is made up of 13 amino acids. V was trimmed by 2 bases and J by 6 bases, leaving 8 bases between them. Germline CDR1 is KGHSY and CDR2 is FQNENV.